Detailed here is one T cell receptor beta chain. Its antigen is as yet unknown. This sample is part of a study of T cells expressing NK-cell markers. Study-level background: Eight donors were sequenced, seven testing HCMV-seropositive and one testing seronegative. Overall study findings and caveats: These clonotypes additionally ranked first within the CD3+CD56-NKG2C+ fraction of a few donors.

For each CDR3 protein, TCRdb gives one entry from its re-call of the 5' RACE reads, without DNA. The sample totals 250,000 to 300,000 distinct CDR3 sequences. The CDR3 consists of 14 residues. The germline V gene encodes CDR1 DFQATT and CDR2 SNEGSKA (reference sequence). The sample was blood T cells: a sorted CD56 or NKG2C T cell subset, CD4+ or CD8+ T cells, or bulk PBMC T cells (not recorded which). The V and J genes are TRBV20-1 and TRBJ2-3; as DNA is missing, the TRBD1 call by TCRdb cannot be tested. The TCR sequence derives from a woman between 18 and 75 years old in good health. This chain's CDR3 is CSATKDRGADTQYF.